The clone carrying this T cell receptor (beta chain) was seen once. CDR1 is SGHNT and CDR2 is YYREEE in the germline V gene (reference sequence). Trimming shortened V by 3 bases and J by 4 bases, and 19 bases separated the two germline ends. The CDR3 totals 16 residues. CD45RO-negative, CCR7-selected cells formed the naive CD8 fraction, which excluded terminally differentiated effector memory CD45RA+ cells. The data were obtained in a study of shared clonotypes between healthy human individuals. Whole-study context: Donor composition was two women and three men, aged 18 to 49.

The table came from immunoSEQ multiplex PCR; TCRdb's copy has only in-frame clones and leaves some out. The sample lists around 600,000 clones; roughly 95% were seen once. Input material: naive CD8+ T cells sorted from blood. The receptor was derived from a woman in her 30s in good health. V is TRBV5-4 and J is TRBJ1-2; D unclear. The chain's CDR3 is CASSSRDGGPLYGYTF. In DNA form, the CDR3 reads TGTGCCAGCAGCTCCCGAGATGGAGGGCCCCTCTATGGCTACACCTTC.